This is a list of T cell receptor beta chains from one sample in a study of T cells in Graves' hyperthyroidism and ophthalmopathy. TCRdb reprocessed the multiplex PCR reads via MiXCR and lists one record per CDR3 protein. The repertoire consists of a few hundred thousand distinct CDR3 sequences, with roughly 18% occurring once and the leading ten covering 40%. The sequenced sample was blood. The receptors shown here come from a man aged 18-30 years with Graves' ophthalmopathy. The CDR3 runs from the conserved cysteine through the conserved F or W. The D gene is left open where the match is weak. Only part of the rows carry a size: once, few, many, or a class if the clone is expanded.

J gene	D gene	clone size	V gene	CDR3 DNA	CDR3 protein
TRBJ1-3	TRBD1	NA	TRBV5-1	TGCGCCACCTCCCCCAGGGGGACTCCTGGAAACACCATATATTTT	CATSPRGTPGNTIYF
TRBJ2-1	TRBD2	many	TRBV28	TGTGCCAGCAGTAGCGGGGGGCCAAACAATGAGCAGTTCTTC	CASSSGGPNNEQFF
TRBJ2-5	TRBD2	NA	TRBV27	TGTGCCAGCAGCCTACTCGGACTAGCGGGGGGGCCCATGGAGGAGACCCAGTACTTC	CASSLLGLAGGPMEETQYF
TRBJ2-7	NA	many	TRBV24-1	TGTGCCACCGGAGACTCCTACGAGCAGTACTTC	CATGDSYEQYF
TRBJ1-1	NA	many	TRBV20-1	TGCAGTGCTACCCGAGAGGGGGGGGGCACTGACACTGAAGCTTTCTTT	CSATREGGGTDTEAFF
TRBJ1-1	TRBD1	NA	TRBV12-5	TGTGCTAGTGTTCTAACAGGGGGCACTGAAGCTTTCTTT	CASVLTGGTEAFF
TRBJ1-2	TRBD1	many	TRBV19	TGTGCCAGTAACATAGGGGGCGCGGACTATGGCTACACCTTC	CASNIGGADYGYTF
TRBJ2-5	TRBD2	medium-sized	TRBV2	TGTGCCAGCAAAGACCCGGGGGGGGAGACCCAGTACTTC	CASKDPGGETQYF
TRBJ1-2	TRBD1	NA	TRBV2	TGTGCCAGCAGTACAGGACAGGGGCATGGCTACACCTTC	CASSTGQGHGYTF
TRBJ1-4	NA	NA	TRBV7-8	TGTGCCAGCAGGGAGCGGTGGACTAATGAAAAACTGTTTTTT	CASRERWTNEKLFF
TRBJ1-1	NA	many	TRBV6-1	TGTGCCAGCATCCCCCGAACGGTGAACACTGAAGCTTTCTTT	CASIPRTVNTEAFF
TRBJ2-1	TRBD2	few	TRBV18	TGTGCCAGCTCACCCCCCCATAGCGGGGGGACAAATGAGCAGTTCTTC	CASSPPHSGGTNEQFF
TRBJ1-6	TRBD1	NA	TRBV27	TGTGCCAGCAGTTTAGGGACAGGGGGTACCTCCTATAATTCACCCCTCCACTTT	CASSLGTGGTSYNSPLHF
TRBJ2-2	NA	NA	TRBV6-2/TRBV6-3	TGTGCCAGCAGAACAGGAGACGTAGGGGAGCTGTTTTTT	CASRTGDVGELFF
TRBJ2-3	TRBD2	NA	TRBV28	TGTGCCAGCACCCCTGGAACTAGCGGGGTCACAGATACGCAGTATTTT	CASTPGTSGVTDTQYF
TRBJ2-2	NA	once	TRBV11-3	TGTGCCAGCAGCCCCGGACAGGGAGGGTCCGGGGAGCTGTTTTTT	CASSPGQGGSGELFF
TRBJ2-5	TRBD2	NA	TRBV3-1	TGTGCCAGCAGCGCCGTAGCGGGGGGGGCCAAAGAGACCCAGTACTTC	CASSAVAGGAKETQYF
TRBJ1-1	NA	few	TRBV6-1	TGTGCCAGCAGGGCGGCGTCGGGGGCTGACACTGAAGCTTTCTTT	CASRAASGADTEAFF
TRBJ1-2	NA	many	TRBV12-3/TRBV12-4	TGTGCCAGCAGTTCTCACATGCAGGGCTACACCTTC	CASSSHMQGYTF
TRBJ2-1	NA	NA	TRBV20-1	TGCAGTGTTCACGGGACCCTTAATGAGCAGTTCTTC	CSVHGTLNEQFF
TRBJ2-1	NA	NA	TRBV24-1	TGTGCCACCAGTATAGGGGGATCCTACAATGAGCAGTTCTTC	CATSIGGSYNEQFF
TRBJ1-2	NA	few	TRBV4-2	TGTGCCAGCAGCCAAGAAACGGACCCTAACTATGGCTACACCTTC	CASSQETDPNYGYTF
TRBJ2-5	NA	many	TRBV28	TGTGCCAGCAGTTTTTACGGGGAGCGAGAGACCCAGTACTTC	CASSFYGERETQYF
TRBJ2-7	TRBD1	NA	TRBV18	TGTGCCAGCTCACGCGCCGACAGGGACTACGAGCAGTACTTC	CASSRADRDYEQYF
TRBJ2-7	TRBD2	few	TRBV20-1	TGCAGTGCTAGTCATGGACTAGCGGTCTCCTACGAGCAGTACTTC	CSASHGLAVSYEQYF
TRBJ2-7	NA	few	TRBV7-9	TGTGCCAGCAGCCGAGGGGACATCAACTACGAGCAGTACTTC	CASSRGDINYEQYF
TRBJ2-5	NA	NA	TRBV11-2	TGTGCCAGCAGCTCAGAGGGTTGGTTAGCTGAAGAGACCCAGTACTTC	CASSSEGWLAEETQYF
TRBJ2-3	NA	many	TRBV6-5	TGTGCCAGCAGTTACCCGCCACCCACAGATACGCAGTATTTT	CASSYPPPTDTQYF
TRBJ2-1	TRBD2	few	TRBV5-4	TGTGCCAGCAGCGGAGCGGGGGGGCCTTCCTACAATGAGCAGTTCTTC	CASSGAGGPSYNEQFF
TRBJ2-3	NA	few	TRBV10-3	TGTGCCATCAGTGAGCCCACAGATACGCAGTATTTT	CAISEPTDTQYF
TRBJ1-1	NA	many	TRBV29-1	TGCAGCGTTGAAGATCAGGGGACCACTGAAGCTTTCTTT	CSVEDQGTTEAFF
TRBJ1-5	TRBD1	NA	TRBV20-1	TGCAGTGCTAGAGGGACAGGTTCGTGGTTGCCCCAGCATTTT	CSARGTGSWLPQHF
TRBJ2-5	TRBD2	many	TRBV20-1	TGCAGTGCTACACCCATGACGGGGGGGACTGGAACCCAGTACTTC	CSATPMTGGTGTQYF
TRBJ2-3	TRBD1	many	TRBV10-3	TGTGCCATACAGGACAGGGGAGGAACAGATACGCAGTATTTT	CAIQDRGGTDTQYF
TRBJ1-2	TRBD1	few	TRBV12-3/TRBV12-4	TGTGCCAGCAGGCGACAGGGGGGAGGCTACACCTTC	CASRRQGGGYTF
TRBJ2-7	NA	once	TRBV10-2	TGCGCCAGCAGTGAGCAGGGAAGGGCCGAGCAGTACTTC	CASSEQGRAEQYF
TRBJ2-3	TRBD2	few	TRBV9	TGTGCCAGCAGCCTTAACTGGGGGGGTGATACGCAGTATTTT	CASSLNWGGDTQYF
TRBJ1-4	NA	NA	TRBV28	TGTGCCAGTGGGCGTACATCTGTGGATGAAAAACTGTTTTTT	CASGRTSVDEKLFF
TRBJ2-3	NA	many	TRBV12-3/TRBV12-4	TGTGCCTCTAGAGACGGAAAAAGCACAGATACGCAGTATTTT	CASRDGKSTDTQYF
TRBJ2-3	NA	few	TRBV29-1	TGCAGCGTTGAGAGGGCGGATACGCAGTATTTT	CSVERADTQYF
TRBJ2-3	NA	many	TRBV20-1	TGCAGTGCTAGAGGAGCACGACACACAGATACGCAGTATTTT	CSARGARHTDTQYF
TRBJ2-7	TRBD1	many	TRBV5-1	TGCGCCAGCAGCTTGTCAGGGGGTGACTACGAGCAGTACTTC	CASSLSGGDYEQYF
TRBJ1-1	NA	many	TRBV7-6	TGTGCCAGCAGCTTAGATCCAGGGAACACTGAAGCTTTCTTT	CASSLDPGNTEAFF
TRBJ2-3	NA	NA	TRBV4-1	TGCGCCAGCAGCCCTGACAGCACAGATACGCAGTATTTT	CASSPDSTDTQYF
TRBJ2-3	TRBD1	many	TRBV7-9	TGTGCCAGCTCGGCGTCGTGGGACAGGGCGACAGATACGCAGTATTTT	CASSASWDRATDTQYF
TRBJ2-7	NA	NA	TRBV18	TGTGCCAGCTCACCGCCGGGACACTCTCGCGAGCAGTACTTC	CASSPPGHSREQYF
TRBJ1-1	NA	many	TRBV5-1	TGCGCCAGCAGCGATCAGGGGACTGAAGCTTTCTTT	CASSDQGTEAFF
TRBJ1-5	NA	few	TRBV19	TGTGCCAGTAGCTTACCGTCGGGCAATCAGCCCCAGCATTTT	CASSLPSGNQPQHF
TRBJ2-2	NA	NA	TRBV28	TGTGCCAGCAGTTTCAGGAACACCGGGGAGCTGTTTTTT	CASSFRNTGELFF
TRBJ2-2	TRBD1	NA	TRBV7-6	TGTGCCAGCAGCTTCACAGGGGGCGAGGCCGGGGAGCTGTTTTTT	CASSFTGGEAGELFF
TRBJ2-1	NA	many	TRBV6-1	TGTGCCAGCAGCTATTACGGGACGAGGGCCAATGAGCAGTTCTTC	CASSYYGTRANEQFF
TRBJ2-2	TRBD2	once	TRBV11-2	TGTGCCAGCAGAGGGGGGGTAGCGGGGGGGTCCGGGGAGCTGTTTTTT	CASRGGVAGGSGELFF
TRBJ1-1	NA	few	TRBV3-1	TGTGCCAGCAGGCCTTTGGACCCGAACACTGAAGTTTTCTTT	CASRPLDPNTEVFF
TRBJ2-7	NA	NA	TRBV5-1	TGTGCCAGCAGCCAACTCACAGGGATCCACGAGCAGTACTTC	CASSQLTGIHEQYF
TRBJ2-5	NA	many	TRBV27	TGTGCCAGCAGTTTAAACGGACTGGAAGAGACCCAGTACTTC	CASSLNGLEETQYF